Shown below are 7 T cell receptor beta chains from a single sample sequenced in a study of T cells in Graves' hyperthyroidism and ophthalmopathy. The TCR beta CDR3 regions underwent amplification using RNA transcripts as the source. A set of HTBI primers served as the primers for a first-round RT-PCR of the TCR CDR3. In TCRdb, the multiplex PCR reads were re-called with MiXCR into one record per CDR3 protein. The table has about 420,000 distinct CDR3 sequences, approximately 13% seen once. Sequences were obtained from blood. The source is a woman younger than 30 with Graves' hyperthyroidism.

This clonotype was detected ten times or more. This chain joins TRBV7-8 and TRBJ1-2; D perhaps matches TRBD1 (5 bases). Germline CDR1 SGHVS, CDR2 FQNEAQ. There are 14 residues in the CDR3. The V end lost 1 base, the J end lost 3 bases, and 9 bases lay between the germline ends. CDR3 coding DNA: TGTGCCAGCAGCTTAGGGGGCACCTACTATGGCTACACCTTC. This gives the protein CASSLGGTYYGYTF.

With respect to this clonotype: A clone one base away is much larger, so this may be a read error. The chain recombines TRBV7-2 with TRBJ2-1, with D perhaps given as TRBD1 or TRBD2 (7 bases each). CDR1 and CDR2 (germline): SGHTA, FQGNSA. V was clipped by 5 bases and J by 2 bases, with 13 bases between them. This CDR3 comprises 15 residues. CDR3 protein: CASSQGGRTYNEQFF. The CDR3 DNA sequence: TGTGCCAGCAGCCAGGGGGGGAGAACCTACAATGAGCAGTTCTTC. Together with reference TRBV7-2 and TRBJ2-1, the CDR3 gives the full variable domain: GAGVSQSPSNKVTEKGKDVELRCDPISGHTALYWYRQSLGQGLEFLIYFQGNSAPDKSGLPSDRFSAERTGGSVSTLTIQRTQQEDSAVYLCASSQGGRTYNEQFFGPGTRLTVL.

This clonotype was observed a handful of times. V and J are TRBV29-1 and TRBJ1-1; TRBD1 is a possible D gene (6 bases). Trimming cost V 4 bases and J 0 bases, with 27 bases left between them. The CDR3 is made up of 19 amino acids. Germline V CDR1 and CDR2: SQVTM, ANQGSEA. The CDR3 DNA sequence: TGCAGCGTTGCGGGTGGGGGCGGGGGGCTATCCCAGATGAACACTGAAGCTTTCTTT. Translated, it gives CSVAGGGGGLSQMNTEAFF. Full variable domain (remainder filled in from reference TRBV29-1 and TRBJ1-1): SAVISQKPSRDICQRGTSLTIQCQVDSQVTMMFWYRQQPGQSLTLIATANQGSEATYESGFVIDKFPISRPNLTFSTLTVSNMSPEDSSIYLCSVAGGGGGLSQMNTEAFFGQGTRLTVV.

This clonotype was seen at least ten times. CDR3 DNA: TGTGCCAGCTCACAGGCCGGGACAGGGGCTGCAACTAATGAAAAACTGTTTTTT. Its translation: CASSQAGTGAATNEKLFF. The chain is built from TRBV18 and TRBJ1-4; 10 nucleotides match TRBD1. Germline CDR1 is KGHSH and CDR2 is LQKENI. CDR3 size: 18 residues. After removal of 4 bases from V and 0 bases from J, the junction contained 8 bases not matched to a gene.

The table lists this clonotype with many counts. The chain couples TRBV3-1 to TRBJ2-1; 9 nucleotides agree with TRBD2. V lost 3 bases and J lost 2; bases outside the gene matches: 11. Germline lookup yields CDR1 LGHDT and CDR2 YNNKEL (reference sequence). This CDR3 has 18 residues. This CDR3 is CASSHHRGAGGAYNEQFF. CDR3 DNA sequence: TGTGCCAGCAGCCATCACCGGGGAGCGGGAGGAGCCTACAATGAGCAGTTCTTC.

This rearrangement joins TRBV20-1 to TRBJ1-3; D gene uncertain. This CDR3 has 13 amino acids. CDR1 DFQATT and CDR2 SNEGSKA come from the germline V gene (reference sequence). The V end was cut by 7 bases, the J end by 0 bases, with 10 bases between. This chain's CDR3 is CSGYQDSGNTIYF. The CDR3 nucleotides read TGCAGTGGATACCAGGACTCTGGAAACACCATATATTTT.

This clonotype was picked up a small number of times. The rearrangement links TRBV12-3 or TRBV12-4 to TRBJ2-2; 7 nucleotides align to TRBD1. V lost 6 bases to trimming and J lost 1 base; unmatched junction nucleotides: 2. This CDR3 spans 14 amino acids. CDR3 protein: CASRGQRNTGELFF. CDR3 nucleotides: TGTGCCAGCAGGGGACAGAGGAACACCGGGGAGCTGTTTTTT.